This T cell receptor (beta chain) stems from a study of cytomegalovirus exposure and HLA in healthy donors. Study information: Clustering assigned over 70% of the approximately 400 genotyped donors to the Caucasian-associated ancestry cluster. Overall study findings and caveats: Later analysis showed most CMV-associated TCR beta chains appearing HLA-restricted. According to an earlier analysis, most TCR beta V segments yielded productive rearrangements about 87% or about 30% of the time.

This clone has a single count. Its specificity is not known. Other nucleotide sequences in the sample specify the same CDR3. Trimming left V 1 base short and J 5 bases short, with 6 bases between. The CDR3 loop spans 12 amino acids. Germline V gene sequence: CDR1 SGHRS, CDR2 YFSETQ. PCR amplification relied on 60 Vbeta primers (plus 13 Jbeta primers). The protocol was immunoSEQ multiplex PCR, while the TCRdb copy is restricted to in-frame clones and leaves out a portion. The sample has approximately 200,000 clones; about 80% are singletons. This clonotype originated in a woman between 18 and 30 years old in good health and CMV-seropositive. Sequenced: PBMCs. The rearrangement uses TRBV5-1 and TRBJ2-5; D call uncertain. The CDR3 DNA reads as TGCGCCAGCAGCTTGCCCGGTGAGACCCAGTACTTC. Translating gives CASSLPGETQYF.